These 14 T cell receptor beta chains were sequenced from one sample in a study of T-cell reconstitution after alpha-beta-depleted transplantation in children (dated by TCRdb to 2016 to 2018). Libraries were built with PCR. These reads were obtained on an Illumina HiSeq 2500. Molecular barcoding was employed in the preparation of TCR libraries, with unique molecular identifiers being used to normalize TCRbeta repertoire quantification. TCRdb ran its own pipeline on the public reads, namely fastp trimming at Q25 and MiXCR clone calling, and kept in-frame beta chains. Each record represents a unique CDR3 protein, reported with the most common genes and DNA among its rows. Across this sample there are around 400,000 distinct CDR3 sequences, with around 20% seen only once. The ten largest make up around 4% of the sample. The material sequenced was PBMCs from the stem cell graft donor, taken from the stem cell graft. All receptors come from a human donor who donated a stem cell graft to a child with acute myeloid leukemia.

This clonotype was detected many times. The chain joins TRBV29-1 to TRBJ1-2; D is perhaps TRBD1 (6 bases). This CDR3 spans 11 amino acids. Between the trimmed V and J ends, which lost 4 bases and 8 bases, there was a span of 11 bases. CDR1 and CDR2 (germline): SQVTM, ANQGSEA. This CDR3 is CSVAQGRGYTF. In nucleotides, the CDR3 is TGCAGCGTTGCACAGGGTCGCGGCTACACCTTC.

The chain couples TRBV4-3 to TRBJ2-1; 7 bases are a match to TRBD2. V was clipped by 0 bases and J by 5 bases; unmatched bases: 7. Per germline, CDR1 LGHNA and CDR2 YSLEER. The CDR3 runs 16 residues. The DNA of the CDR3 is TGCGCCAGCAGCCAAGATTTAGCTAGCGGTAACAATGAGCAGTTCTTC. Translating it yields CASSQDLASGNNEQFF.

The J gene is TRBJ2-7, the V gene TRBV27; no reliable D call. V dropped 0 bases and J dropped 0 bases, with 15 bases sitting between them. The length of the CDR3 is 17 residues. The germline gives CDR1 MNHEY, CDR2 SMNVEV (reference sequence). CDR3 nucleotides: TGTGCCAGCAGTTTATCCACTTTTACCAGAGGCTCCTACGAGCAGTACTTC. Translating it yields CASSLSTFTRGSYEQYF.

This clonotype was seen only a few times. The chain joins TRBV10-3 to TRBJ2-6, with 12 positions matching TRBD2. The CDR3 loop spans 17 amino acids. V shed 4 bases and J 1 base; nucleotides not matched to a gene: 2. In germline, CDR1 is ENHRY, CDR2 SYGVKD. The CDR3: CAISVGLAGSGANVLTF. CDR3 nucleotide sequence: TGTGCCATCAGTGTAGGACTAGCGGGGTCTGGGGCCAACGTCCTGACTTTC.

This clonotype has just a few counts. The chain couples TRBV20-1 to TRBJ2-7; 7 bases are a match to TRBD1. The germline CDR1 and CDR2 sequences are DFQATT and SNEGSKA (reference sequence). Trimming cost V 5 bases and J 1 base; bases outside gene matches: 14. This CDR3 has 16 amino acids. This CDR3 is CSAGGGGQLFSYEQYF. CDR3 nucleotide sequence: TGCAGTGCTGGAGGTGGGGGACAGCTATTTTCCTACGAGCAGTACTTC.

This clonotype showed up just a few times. The rearrangement links TRBV7-2 to TRBJ2-3, with 13 nucleotides matching TRBD2. With V trimmed by 6 bases and J by 3 bases, 3 bases remained unmatched. Germline V gene sequence: CDR1 SGHTA, CDR2 FQGNSA. The CDR3 covers 15 residues. The CDR3 loop is CASRLTSGRTDTQYF. The CDR3 nucleotides are TGTGCCAGCAGATTGACTAGCGGGAGGACAGATACGCAGTATTTT.

In its sample, this clonotype was seen a few times. The chain links TRBV2 to TRBJ2-7, with a tentative D call TRBD1 (6 bases). V was shortened by 3 bases and J by 2 bases, with 8 bases between the two germline ends. Germline loops: CDR1 SNHLY, CDR2 FYNNEI. There are 13 residues in the CDR3. The CDR3 region has the DNA TGTGCCAGCAGTGACGGGACAACCTACGAGCAGTACTTC. Encoded protein: CASSDGTTYEQYF.

V and J are TRBV27 and TRBJ2-7; possible D gene TRBD1, 5 bases. The CDR3 loop spans 17 amino acids. Germline CDR1 and CDR2: MNHEY and SMNVEV (reference sequence). Trimming stripped 7 bases from V and 2 bases from J, with 24 bases between. Written as DNA, the CDR3 is TGTGCCAGCAACCCAAATTTAGGACACCCGATAACCTACGAGCAGTACTTC. Translation gives CASNPNLGHPITYEQYF.

The chain employs TRBV28 and TRBJ2-3; D may be TRBD1 (7 bases). Trimming cost V 10 bases and J 5 bases, with 10 bases left between them. The germline gives CDR1 MDHEN, CDR2 SYDVKM. This CDR3 is 11 amino acids long. In nucleotides, the CDR3 is TGTGCCACAGGGGGGAAAGATACGCAGTATTTT. It yields the protein CATGGKDTQYF.

The chain recombines TRBV28 with TRBJ2-3, with D possibly TRBD2 on 6 matching bases. The CDR3 length is 16 residues. Germline V gene lookup returns CDR1 MDHEN and CDR2 SYDVKM. V was trimmed by 7 bases and J by 0 bases, leaving 17 bases between them. This CDR3 is CASTHPGAPSTDTQYF. The CDR3 coding sequence is TGTGCCAGCACCCATCCGGGAGCGCCTAGCACAGATACGCAGTATTTT.

The DNA of the CDR3 is TGTGCCAGCACCCAGGGACAGGGGGCCTACGAGCAGTACTTC. Translated: CASTQGQGAYEQYF. The chain is built from TRBV7-6 and TRBJ2-7; 11 positions match TRBD1. CDR1 is SGHVS and CDR2 is FNYEAQ in the germline V gene. V gave up 7 bases and J gave up 2 bases; unmatched junction bases: 4. CDR3 length equals 14 residues.

This clonotype showed up many times. The chain carries TRBV6-1 and TRBJ2-1; no clear D. The germline CDR1 and CDR2 sequences are MNHNS and SASEGT. Trimming left V 8 bases short and J 0 bases short, with 14 bases between. The length of the CDR3 is 15 residues. CDR3 sequence reads: CASSPDGSSYNEQFF. In DNA, the CDR3 is TGTGCCAGCTCCCCGGACGGAAGCTCCTACAATGAGCAGTTCTTC.

The chain combines TRBV12-3 or TRBV12-4 with TRBJ2-1; 9 bases fit TRBD2. J lost 3 bases, V lost 6 bases, and 6 bases had no gene match. The CDR3 runs to 15 residues. The CDR3 coding sequence is TGTGCCAGCAGAGAGGGCGGGAGGGTCTACAATGAGCAGTTCTTC. Translated: CASREGGRVYNEQFF.

This clonotype was seen a few times. The chain joins TRBV12-3 or TRBV12-4 to TRBJ2-1; maybe TRBD1 (6 bases). The V end lost 7 bases, the J end lost 7 bases, and 17 bases lay between the germline ends. This CDR3 has 14 amino acids. In nucleotides, the CDR3 is TGTGCCAGCACCTACAGGGCCCTCGGGAATGAGCAGTTCTTC. Protein product: CASTYRALGNEQFF.